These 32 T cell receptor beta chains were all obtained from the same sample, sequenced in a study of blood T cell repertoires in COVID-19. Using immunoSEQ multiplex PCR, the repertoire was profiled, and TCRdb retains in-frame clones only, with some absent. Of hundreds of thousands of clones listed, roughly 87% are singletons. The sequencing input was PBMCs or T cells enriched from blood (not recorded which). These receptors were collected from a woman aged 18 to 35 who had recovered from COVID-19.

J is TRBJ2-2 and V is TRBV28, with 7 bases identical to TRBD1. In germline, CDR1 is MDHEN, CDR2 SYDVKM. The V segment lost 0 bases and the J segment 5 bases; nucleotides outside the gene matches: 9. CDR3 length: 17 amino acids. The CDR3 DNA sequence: TGTGCCAGCAGTTTATGGGGTATGGGACAGCCAACCGGGGAGCTGTTTTTT. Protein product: CASSLWGMGQPTGELFF.

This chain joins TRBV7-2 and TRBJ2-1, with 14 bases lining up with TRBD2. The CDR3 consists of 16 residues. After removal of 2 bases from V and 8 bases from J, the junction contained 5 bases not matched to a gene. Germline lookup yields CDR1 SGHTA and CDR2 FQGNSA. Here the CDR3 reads CASSLRTSGRFYEQFF. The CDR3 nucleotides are TGTGCCAGCAGCTTAAGGACTAGCGGGAGGTTTTATGAGCAGTTCTTC.

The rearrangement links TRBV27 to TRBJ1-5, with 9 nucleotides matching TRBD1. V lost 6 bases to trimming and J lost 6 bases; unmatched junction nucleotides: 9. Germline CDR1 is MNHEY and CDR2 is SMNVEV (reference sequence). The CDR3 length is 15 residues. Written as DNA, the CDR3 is TGTGCCAGCAGACCAAAGACAGGGGGGGGTCAGCCCCAGCATTTT. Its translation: CASRPKTGGGQPQHF.

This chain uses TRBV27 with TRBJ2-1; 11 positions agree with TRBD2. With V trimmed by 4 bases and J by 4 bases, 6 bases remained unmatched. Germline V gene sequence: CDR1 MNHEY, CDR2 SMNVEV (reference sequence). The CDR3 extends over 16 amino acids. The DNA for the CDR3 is TGTGCCAGCAGTTCCTTAGCGGGAGGGATTTACAATGAGCAGTTCTTC. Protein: CASSSLAGGIYNEQFF.

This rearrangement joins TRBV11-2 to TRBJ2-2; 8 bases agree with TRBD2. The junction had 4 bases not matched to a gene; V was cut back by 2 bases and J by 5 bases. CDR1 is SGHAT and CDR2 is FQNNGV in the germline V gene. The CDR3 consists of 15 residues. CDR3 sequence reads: CASSLSGRGTGELFF. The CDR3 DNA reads TGTGCCAGCAGCTTATCCGGGAGGGGGACCGGGGAGCTGTTTTTT. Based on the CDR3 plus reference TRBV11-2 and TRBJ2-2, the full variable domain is EAGVAQSPRYKIIEKRQSVAFWCNPISGHATLYWYQQILGQGPKLLIQFQNNGVVDDSQLPKDRFSAERLKGVDSTLKIQPAKLEDSAVYLCASSLSGRGTGELFFGEGSRLTVL.

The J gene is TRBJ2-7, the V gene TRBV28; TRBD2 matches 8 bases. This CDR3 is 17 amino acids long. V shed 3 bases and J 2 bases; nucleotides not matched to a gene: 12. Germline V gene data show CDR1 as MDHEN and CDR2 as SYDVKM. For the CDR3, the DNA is TGTGCCAGCAGTTTTGGGCACGGGAGGGTGAAAACCTACGAGCAGTACTTC. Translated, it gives CASSFGHGRVKTYEQYF.

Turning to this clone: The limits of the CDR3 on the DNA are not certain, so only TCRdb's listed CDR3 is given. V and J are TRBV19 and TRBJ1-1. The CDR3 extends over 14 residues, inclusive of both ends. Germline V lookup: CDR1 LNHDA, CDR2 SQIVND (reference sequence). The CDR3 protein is CASTSGVSGTEAFF.

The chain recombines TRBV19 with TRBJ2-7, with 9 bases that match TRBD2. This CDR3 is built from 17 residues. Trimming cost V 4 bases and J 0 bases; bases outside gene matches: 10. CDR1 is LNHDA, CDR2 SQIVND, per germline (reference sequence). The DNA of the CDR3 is TGTGCCAGTAGTACTACAAGACTAGCGGCACGCTCCTACGAGCAGTACTTC. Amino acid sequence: CASSTTRLAARSYEQYF.

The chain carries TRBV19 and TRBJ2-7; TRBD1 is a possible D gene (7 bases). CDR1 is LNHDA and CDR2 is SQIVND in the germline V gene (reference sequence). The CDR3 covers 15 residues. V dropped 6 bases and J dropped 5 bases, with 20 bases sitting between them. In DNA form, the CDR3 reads TGTGCCAGTAGCCGACGACAGGGACTCTTGAACGAGCAGTACTTC. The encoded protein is CASSRRQGLLNEQYF.

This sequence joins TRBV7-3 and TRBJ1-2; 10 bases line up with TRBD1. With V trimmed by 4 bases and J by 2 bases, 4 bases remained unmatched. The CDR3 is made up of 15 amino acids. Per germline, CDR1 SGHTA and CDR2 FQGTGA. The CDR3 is CASSSSTGGNYGYTF. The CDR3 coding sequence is TGTGCCAGCAGCTCGTCGACAGGGGGCAACTATGGCTACACCTTC. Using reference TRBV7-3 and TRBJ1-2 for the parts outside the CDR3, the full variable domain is GAGVSQTPSNKVTEKGKYVELRCDPISGHTALYWYRQSLGQGPEFLIYFQGTGAADDSGLPNDRFFAVRPEGSVSTLKIQRTERGDSAVYLCASSSSTGGNYGYTFGSGTRLTVV.

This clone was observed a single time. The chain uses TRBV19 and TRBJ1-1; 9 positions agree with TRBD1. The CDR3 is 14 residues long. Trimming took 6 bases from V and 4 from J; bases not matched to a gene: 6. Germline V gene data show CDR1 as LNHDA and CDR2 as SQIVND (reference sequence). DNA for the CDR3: TGTGCCAGTAGCCGTGGGACAGGGTTCACTGAAGCTTTCTTT. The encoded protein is CASSRGTGFTEAFF.

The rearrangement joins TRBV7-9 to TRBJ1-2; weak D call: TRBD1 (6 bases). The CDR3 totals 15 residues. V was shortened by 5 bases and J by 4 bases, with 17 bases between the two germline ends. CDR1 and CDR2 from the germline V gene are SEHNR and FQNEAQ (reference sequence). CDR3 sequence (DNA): TGTGCCAGCAGCGCCGTACAGGGAAACCTCTATGGCTACACCTTC. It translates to CASSAVQGNLYGYTF.

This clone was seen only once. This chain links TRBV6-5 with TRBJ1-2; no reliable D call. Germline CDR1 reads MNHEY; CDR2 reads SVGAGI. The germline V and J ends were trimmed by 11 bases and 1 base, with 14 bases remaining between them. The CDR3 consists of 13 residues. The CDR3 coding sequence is TGTGCCTCAACAAGAAGTTTTAACTATGGCTACACCTTC. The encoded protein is CASTRSFNYGYTF.

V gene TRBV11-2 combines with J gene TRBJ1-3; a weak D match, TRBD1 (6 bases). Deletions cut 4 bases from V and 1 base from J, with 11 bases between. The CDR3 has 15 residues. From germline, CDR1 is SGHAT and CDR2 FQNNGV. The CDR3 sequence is CASSYAGDSGNTIYF. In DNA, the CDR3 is TGTGCCAGCAGCTACGCAGGGGATTCTGGAAACACCATATATTTT. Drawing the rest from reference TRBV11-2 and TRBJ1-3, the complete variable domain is EAGVAQSPRYKIIEKRQSVAFWCNPISGHATLYWYQQILGQGPKLLIQFQNNGVVDDSQLPKDRFSAERLKGVDSTLKIQPAKLEDSAVYLCASSYAGDSGNTIYFGEGSWLTVV.

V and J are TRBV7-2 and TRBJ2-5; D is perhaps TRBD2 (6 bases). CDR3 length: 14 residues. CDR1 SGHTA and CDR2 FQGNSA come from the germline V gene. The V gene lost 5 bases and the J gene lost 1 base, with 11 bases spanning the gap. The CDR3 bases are TGTGCCAGCAGCCGGAGGGCGATCCAAGAGACCCAGTACTTC. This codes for CASSRRAIQETQYF. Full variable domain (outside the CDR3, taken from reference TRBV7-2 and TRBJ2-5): GAGVSQSPSNKVTEKGKDVELRCDPISGHTALYWYRQSLGQGLEFLIYFQGNSAPDKSGLPSDRFSAERTGGSVSTLTIQRTQQEDSAVYLCASSRRAIQETQYFGPGTRLLVL.

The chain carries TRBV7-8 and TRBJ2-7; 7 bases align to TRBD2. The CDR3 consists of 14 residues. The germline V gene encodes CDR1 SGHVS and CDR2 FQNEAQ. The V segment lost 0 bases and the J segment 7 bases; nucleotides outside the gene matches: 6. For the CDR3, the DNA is TGTGCCAGCAGCTTAGCGCTACCCGGGGGGGAGCAGTACTTC. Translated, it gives CASSLALPGGEQYF.

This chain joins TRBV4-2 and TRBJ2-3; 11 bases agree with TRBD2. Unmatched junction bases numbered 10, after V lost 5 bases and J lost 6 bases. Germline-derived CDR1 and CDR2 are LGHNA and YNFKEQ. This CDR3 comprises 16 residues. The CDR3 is CASSIPLAGAGDTQYF. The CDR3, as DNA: TGTGCCAGCAGCATTCCACTAGCGGGAGCTGGCGATACGCAGTATTTT.

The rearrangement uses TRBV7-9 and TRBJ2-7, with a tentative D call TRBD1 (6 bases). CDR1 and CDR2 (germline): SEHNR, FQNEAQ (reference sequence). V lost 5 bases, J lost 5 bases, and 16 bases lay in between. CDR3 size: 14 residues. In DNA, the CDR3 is TGTGCCAGCAGCCTACAGGGATTGTGGGACGAGCAGTACTTC. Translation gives CASSLQGLWDEQYF.

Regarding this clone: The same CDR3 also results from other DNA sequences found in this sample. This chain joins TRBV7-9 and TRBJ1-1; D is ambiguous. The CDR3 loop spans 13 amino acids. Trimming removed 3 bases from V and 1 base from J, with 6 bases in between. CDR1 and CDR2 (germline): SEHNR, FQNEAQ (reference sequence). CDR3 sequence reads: CASSFNRNTEAFF. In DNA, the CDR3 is TGTGCCAGCAGCTTTAATAGGAACACTGAAGCTTTCTTT.

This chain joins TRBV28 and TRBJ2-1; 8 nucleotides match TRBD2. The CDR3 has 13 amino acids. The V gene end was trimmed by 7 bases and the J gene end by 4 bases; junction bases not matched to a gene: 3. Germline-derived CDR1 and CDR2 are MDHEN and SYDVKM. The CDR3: CASKGLEYNEQFF. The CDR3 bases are TGTGCCAGCAAGGGACTAGAATACAATGAGCAGTTCTTC.

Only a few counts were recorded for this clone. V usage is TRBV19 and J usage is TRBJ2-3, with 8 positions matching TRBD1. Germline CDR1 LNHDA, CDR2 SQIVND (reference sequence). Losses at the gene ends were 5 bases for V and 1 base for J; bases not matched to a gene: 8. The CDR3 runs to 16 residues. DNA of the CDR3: TGTGCCAGTAGTGACGACAGGGGCCGAGGCACAGATACGCAGTATTTT. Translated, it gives CASSDDRGRGTDTQYF.

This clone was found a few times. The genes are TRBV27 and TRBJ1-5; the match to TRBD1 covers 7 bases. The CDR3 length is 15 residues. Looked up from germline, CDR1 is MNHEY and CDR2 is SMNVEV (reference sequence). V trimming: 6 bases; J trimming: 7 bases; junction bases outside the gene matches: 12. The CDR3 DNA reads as TGTGCCAGCAGCCTGACAGGGTTGTCGATCCAGCCCCAGCATTTT. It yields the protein CASSLTGLSIQPQHF.

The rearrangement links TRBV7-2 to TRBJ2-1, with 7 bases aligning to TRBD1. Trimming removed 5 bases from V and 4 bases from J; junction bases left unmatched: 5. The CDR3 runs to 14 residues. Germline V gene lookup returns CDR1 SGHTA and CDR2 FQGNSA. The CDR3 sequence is CASSPGTAYNEQFF. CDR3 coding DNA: TGTGCCAGCAGCCCCGGGACAGCGTACAATGAGCAGTTCTTC. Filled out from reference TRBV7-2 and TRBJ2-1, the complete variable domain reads GAGVSQSPSNKVTEKGKDVELRCDPISGHTALYWYRQSLGQGLEFLIYFQGNSAPDKSGLPSDRFSAERTGGSVSTLTIQRTQQEDSAVYLCASSPGTAYNEQFFGPGTRLTVL.

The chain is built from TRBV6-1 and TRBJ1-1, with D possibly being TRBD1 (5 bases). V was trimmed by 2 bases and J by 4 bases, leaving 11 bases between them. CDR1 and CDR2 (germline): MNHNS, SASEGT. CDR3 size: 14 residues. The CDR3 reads CASSETRGGTEAFF. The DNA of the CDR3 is TGTGCCAGCAGTGAAACGAGGGGAGGCACTGAAGCTTTCTTT.

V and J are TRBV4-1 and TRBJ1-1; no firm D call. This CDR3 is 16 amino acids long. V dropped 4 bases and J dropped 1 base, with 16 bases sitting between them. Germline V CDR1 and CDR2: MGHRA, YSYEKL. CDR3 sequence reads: CASSLGNMFWNTEAFF. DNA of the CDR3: TGCGCCAGCAGCCTCGGGAACATGTTCTGGAACACTGAAGCTTTCTTT.

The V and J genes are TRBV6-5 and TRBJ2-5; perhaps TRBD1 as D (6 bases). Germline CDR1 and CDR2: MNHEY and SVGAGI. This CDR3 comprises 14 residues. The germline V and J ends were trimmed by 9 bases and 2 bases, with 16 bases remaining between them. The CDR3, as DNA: TGTGCCAGTAAGACAGGACCGATACAAGAGACCCAGTACTTC. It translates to CASKTGPIQETQYF.

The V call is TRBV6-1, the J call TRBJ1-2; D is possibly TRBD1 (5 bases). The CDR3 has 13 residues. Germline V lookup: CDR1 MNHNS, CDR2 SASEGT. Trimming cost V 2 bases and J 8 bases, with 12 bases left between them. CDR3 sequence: CASSEFRADGYTF. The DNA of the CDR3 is TGTGCCAGCAGTGAATTCAGGGCAGACGGCTACACCTTC.

As DNA, the CDR3 is TGTGCCAGCAGCCTACTGGGTAACAGCTATGGCTACACCTTC. Protein product: CASSLLGNSYGYTF. The J gene is TRBJ1-2, the V gene TRBV11-1; D call uncertain. This CDR3 contains 14 residues. V was cut by 5 bases and J by 4 bases, with 14 bases left in between. Germline V lookup: CDR1 SGHAT, CDR2 FQDESV (reference sequence). The full variable domain, rest sourced from reference TRBV11-1 and TRBJ1-2, is EAEVAQSPRYKITEKSQAVAFWCDPISGHATLYWYRQILGQGPELLVQFQDESVVDDSQLPKDRFSAERLKGVDSTLKIQPAELGDSAMYLCASSLLGNSYGYTFGSGTRLTVV.

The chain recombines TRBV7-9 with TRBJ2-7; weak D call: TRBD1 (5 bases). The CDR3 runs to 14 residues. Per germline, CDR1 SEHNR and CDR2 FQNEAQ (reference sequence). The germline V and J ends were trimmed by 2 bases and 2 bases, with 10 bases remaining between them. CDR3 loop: CASSLRSGTYEQYF. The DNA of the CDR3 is TGTGCCAGCAGCTTACGGTCAGGGACCTACGAGCAGTACTTC.

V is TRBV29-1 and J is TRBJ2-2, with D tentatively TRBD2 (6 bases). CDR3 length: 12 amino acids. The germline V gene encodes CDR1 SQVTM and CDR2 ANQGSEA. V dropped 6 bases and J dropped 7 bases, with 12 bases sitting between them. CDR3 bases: TGCAGCGTGCGACTAGAAGGCGGGGAGCTGTTTTTT. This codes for CSVRLEGGELFF.

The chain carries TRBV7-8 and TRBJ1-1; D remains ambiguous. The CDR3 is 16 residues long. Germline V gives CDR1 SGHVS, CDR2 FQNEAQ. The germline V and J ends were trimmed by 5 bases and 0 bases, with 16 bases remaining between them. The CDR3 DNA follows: TGTGCCAGCAGCCCCACCTCTAGGTCGATGAACACTGAAGCTTTCTTT. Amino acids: CASSPTSRSMNTEAFF.

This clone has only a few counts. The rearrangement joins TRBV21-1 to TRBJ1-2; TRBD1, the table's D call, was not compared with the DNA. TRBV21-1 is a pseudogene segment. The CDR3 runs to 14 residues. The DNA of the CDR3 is TGTGCCAGCAGGGTACAGGGGCGTGATTATGGCTACACCTTC. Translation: CASRVQGRDYGYTF.